This T cell receptor (beta chain) was recorded in a study of blood T cell repertoires in COVID-19. On the study more broadly: Samples representing acute and convalescent COVID-19 were sourced from the United States, Italy and Spain. The analysed material was cDNA or gDNA that came from T cells, B-cell-depleted T cells, or PBMCs.

The germline gives CDR1 LGHNA, CDR2 YNFKEQ. This CDR3 contains 14 residues. Trimming removed 2 bases at V and 4 bases at J, with 11 bases between. This clone has at least ten counts. Under the authors' procedure: For nucleated cells, counts were estimated from reference gene primer amplification. Sequencing used immunoSEQ multiplex PCR; TCRdb keeps in-frame clones, though not all of them. That table furnishes V, J and clone size, whereas the DNA furnished D and trimming. The sample has 180,000 or so clones, more than 85% seen once; the top ten hold roughly 7.3%. V is TRBV4-2 and J is TRBJ1-1, with a possible D match to TRBD1 (5 bases). The sequencing input was peripheral blood. This TCR derives from a woman older than 75 in a cohort sampled during active or convalescent COVID-19. CDR3 protein: CASSQQGPGTEAFF. In DNA form, the CDR3 reads TGTGCCAGCAGCCAACAGGGTCCGGGCACTGAAGCTTTCTTT.